This T cell receptor (beta chain) was observed in a study of cytomegalovirus exposure and HLA in healthy donors. With V trimmed by 4 bases and J by 7 bases, 11 bases remained unmatched. CDR1 SGHDT and CDR2 YYEEEE come from the germline V gene. CDR3 size: 16 residues. The PCR contained 60 Vbeta and 13 Jbeta primers. In the authors' workflow: A later analysis tallied 65 million to 85 million unique TCR beta chains, approximately 10 million of them shared. Here immunoSEQ multiplex PCR was the method, and the copy in TCRdb shows in-frame clones only, minus some. For V, J and clone size, that table is used; D and trimming come from the DNA. The sample gives 150,000 to 200,000 clones, approximately 67% of which show up once; around 4.3% is in the top ten. Only a few counts were recorded for this clone.

The rearrangement joins TRBV5-6 to TRBJ1-4; 9 bases agree with TRBD1. The receptor was isolated from a woman under 30 in good health and CMV-seropositive. Sequencing was done on a sample of PBMCs. The CDR3 region is CASSDRQQGAREKLFF. CDR3 sequence (DNA): TGTGCCAGCAGCGATCGCCAACAGGGGGCGCGTGAAAAACTGTTTTTT.